This TCR beta chain was captured by sequencing in a study of cytomegalovirus exposure and HLA in healthy donors. The V gene's germline CDR1 is MDHEN and CDR2 SYDVKM. This CDR3 comprises 17 residues. The V segment lost 5 bases and the J segment 3 bases; nucleotides outside the gene matches: 14. The PCR made use of 60 Vbeta and 13 Jbeta primers. TCRdb's copy holds only in-frame clones and misses some; the assay was immunoSEQ multiplex PCR. The sample contains 150,000 or so clones, 84% of which appear only once. This TCR was recovered from a young man in good health and CMV-seronegative. The gene calls are TRBV28 and TRBJ1-2, with 8 bases aligning to TRBD1. Sequences were obtained from PBMCs. CDR3 amino acids: CASSDPSSGQAHYGYTF. CDR3 DNA: TGTGCCAGCAGTGACCCTTCTTCGGGACAGGCGCACTATGGCTACACCTTC.